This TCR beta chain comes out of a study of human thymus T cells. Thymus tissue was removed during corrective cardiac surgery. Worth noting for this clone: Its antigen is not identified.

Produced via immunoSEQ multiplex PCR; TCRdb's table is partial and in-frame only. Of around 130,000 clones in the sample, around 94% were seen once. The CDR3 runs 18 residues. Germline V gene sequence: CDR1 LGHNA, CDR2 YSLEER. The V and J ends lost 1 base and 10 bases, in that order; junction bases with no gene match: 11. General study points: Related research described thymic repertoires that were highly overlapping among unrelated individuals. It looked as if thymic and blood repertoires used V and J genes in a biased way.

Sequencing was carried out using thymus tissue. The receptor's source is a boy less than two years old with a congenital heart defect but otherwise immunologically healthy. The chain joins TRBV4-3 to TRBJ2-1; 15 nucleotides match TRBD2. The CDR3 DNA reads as TGCGCCAGCAGCCAAGGAAGCAAAACGGGACTAGCGGGGGGAGAGCAGTTCTTC. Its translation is CASSQGSKTGLAGGEQFF.